This entry features one TCR beta chain sequence. The data are from a study of CD8 T cells in Susac syndrome. An amount of RNA that ranged from about 0.45 to 1 ug was reverse transcribed with random hexamers. Amplification of TCR beta CDR3 was carried out by immunoSEQ multiplex PCR, which covered 54 Vbeta and 13 Jbeta segments. Via MiXCR, TCRdb re-called the immunoSEQ multiplex PCR reads, giving one row per CDR3 protein. The sample lists some 110,000 distinct CDR3 sequences; around 94% were seen once. CDR3 length: 14 amino acids. Germline V CDR1 and CDR2: WSHSY, SAAADI. Losses at the gene ends were 2 bases for V and 2 bases for J; bases not matched to a gene: 2.

The TCR comes from a human donor in good health. The chain has TRBV10-2 and TRBJ1-2, with 7 positions matching TRBD1. Sequencing was carried out using CD4+ T cells from PBMCs. This CDR3 reads CASSERGGNYGYTF. DNA for the CDR3: TGCGCCAGCAGTGAGAGAGGGGGCAACTATGGCTACACCTTC.